Following are 20 T cell receptor beta chains from one sample sequenced in a study of OX40 agonist ivuxolimab in advanced cancers. The protocol was immunoSEQ multiplex PCR, while the TCRdb copy is restricted to in-frame clones and leaves out a portion. The table lists more than 20,000 clones, 75% to 85% of them singletons. The specimen comprised CD4+ or CD8+ T cells sorted from blood, sampled in a trial of the OX40 agonist ivuxolimab. The receptors come from an adult with an advanced solid tumor such as melanoma, head and neck, liver or kidney cancer.

The CDR3 DNA is TGCGCCAGCAGCCAAGATCGACAGGGCGTGAACTATGGCTACACCTTC. Translated, it gives CASSQDRQGVNYGYTF. The chain uses TRBV4-1 and TRBJ1-2, with 7 nucleotides matching TRBD1. J gave up 2 bases and V 0 bases, and 6 bases lay outside the gene matches. Germline values: CDR1 MGHRA, CDR2 YSYEKL. The CDR3 length is 16 residues.

The chain has TRBV5-1 and TRBJ2-1; 13 nucleotides agree with TRBD2. Germline V gives CDR1 SGHRS, CDR2 YFSETQ. The CDR3 is 15 residues long. The trim removed 4 bases at V and 7 bases at J, leaving 5 bases unmatched. DNA for the CDR3: TGCGCCAGCAGCCCTGGGACTAGCGGGAAAAATGAGCAGTTCTTC. It is translated as CASSPGTSGKNEQFF.

The rearrangement links TRBV5-6 to TRBJ1-5, with D uncertain. Trimming removed 0 bases at V and 2 bases at J, with 9 bases between. Germline CDR1 SGHDT, CDR2 YYEEEE. The CDR3 loop spans 15 amino acids. Here the CDR3 reads CASSLAVDGNQPQHF. In DNA, the CDR3 is TGTGCCAGCAGCTTGGCGGTGGACGGCAATCAGCCCCAGCATTTT. The full variable domain, rest sourced from reference TRBV5-6 and TRBJ1-5, is DAGVTQSPTHLIKTRGQQVTLRCSPKSGHDTVSWYQQALGQGPQFIFQYYEEEERQRGNFPDRFSGHQFPNYSSELNVNALLLGDSALYLCASSLAVDGNQPQHFGDGTRLSIL.

This clone has only one observation. V usage is TRBV7-8 and J usage is TRBJ2-7; D not certain. CDR1 SGHVS and CDR2 FQNEAQ come from the germline V gene. V was shortened by 4 bases and J by 0 bases, with 13 bases between the two germline ends. This CDR3 contains 15 residues. CDR3 bases: TGTGCCAGCAGCTCCACGGTTTCCAACTCCTACGAGCAGTACTTC. Encoded protein: CASSSTVSNSYEQYF.

The V call is TRBV9, the J call TRBJ2-3; a weak D match, TRBD2 (5 bases). This CDR3 spans 17 amino acids. V lost 2 bases and J lost 3, with 19 bases in between. Germline V gene lookup returns CDR1 SGDLS and CDR2 YYNGEE. CDR3 in amino acids: CASSVWVGKEGTDTQYF. For the CDR3, the DNA is TGTGCCAGCAGCGTCTGGGTCGGGAAGGAAGGGACAGATACGCAGTATTTT.

There are a few counts of this clone. The chain couples TRBV27 to TRBJ1-2; D is unresolved. V lost 4 bases and J lost 3, with 12 bases in between. The CDR3 spans 14 residues. Germline V gene data show CDR1 as MNHEY and CDR2 as SMNVEV (reference sequence). The DNA of the CDR3 is TGTGCCAGCAGTTCTAACCCCCAGGACTATGGCTACACCTTC. It is translated as CASSSNPQDYGYTF.

This chain joins TRBV9 and TRBJ2-1; tentatively, D is TRBD2 (6 bases). The germline gives CDR1 SGDLS, CDR2 YYNGEE. This CDR3 has 15 amino acids. V gave up 4 bases and J gave up 3 bases, with 14 bases separating them. CDR3 sequence reads: CASSPQGTFYNEQFF. The CDR3 DNA reads TGTGCCAGCAGCCCCCAAGGGACTTTCTACAATGAGCAGTTCTTC.

This chain joins TRBV10-1 and TRBJ2-1; D remains ambiguous. This CDR3 spans 12 amino acids. Trimming pared 4 bases from V and 5 bases from J, leaving 6 bases between. CDR1 WNHNN and CDR2 SYGVQD come from the germline V gene (reference sequence). The CDR3 nucleotides are TGCGCCAGCAGTGGTGGGGACAATGAGCAGTTCTTC. Its protein is CASSGGDNEQFF.

This chain connects TRBV25-1 to TRBJ2-7; TRBD2 agrees at 8 bases. The CDR3 spans 13 residues. CDR1 and CDR2 from the germline V gene are MGHDK and SYGVNS. Trimming removed 5 bases from V and 6 bases from J; junction bases left unmatched: 6. The CDR3 sequence is CASSTPGGGEQYF. The CDR3 DNA is TGTGCCAGCAGTACCCCGGGAGGGGGCGAGCAGTACTTC.

This clone was seen more than once but under ten times. The CDR3 sequence is CASSQEWTSYNEQFF. The CDR3 DNA sequence: TGCGCCAGCAGCCAAGAGTGGACTAGTTACAATGAGCAGTTCTTC. The gene calls are TRBV4-1 and TRBJ2-1, with 7 bases lining up with TRBD2. With 0 bases clipped from V and 4 bases from J, the junction kept 3 bases outside the gene matches. CDR1 is MGHRA, CDR2 YSYEKL, per germline. The CDR3 is 15 amino acids.

The V gene is TRBV7-8, the J gene TRBJ2-3; no clear D. Germline CDR1 is SGHVS and CDR2 is FQNEAQ. V shed 0 bases and J shed 4 bases, with 17 bases lying between them. This CDR3 is built from 17 residues. DNA of the CDR3: TGTGCCAGCAGCTTAGCGAGAACCCCTTTTCGGGCAGATACGCAGTATTTT. Protein product: CASSLARTPFRADTQYF.

The rearrangement links TRBV4-1 to TRBJ2-7, with a tentative D call TRBD1 (6 bases). CDR1 and CDR2 (germline): MGHRA, YSYEKL. V was shortened by 0 bases and J by 1 base, with 10 bases between the two germline ends. CDR3 length: 15 amino acids. CDR3 loop: CASSQEGAWSYEQYF. The CDR3 DNA reads as TGCGCCAGCAGCCAAGAGGGGGCTTGGTCCTACGAGCAGTACTTC.

This chain joins TRBV27 and TRBJ2-7; 10 nucleotides align to TRBD2. The CDR3 runs to 15 residues. V lost 7 bases and J lost 3; bases outside the gene matches: 9. Germline V gene lookup returns CDR1 MNHEY and CDR2 SMNVEV (reference sequence). CDR3 nucleotide sequence: TGTGCCAGCAAACTCAAACTAGCGGGACTCTACGAGCAGTACTTC. Translation gives CASKLKLAGLYEQYF.

V is TRBV19 and J is TRBJ1-2; D is unclear. CDR3 length equals 13 residues. Germline V gives CDR1 LNHDA, CDR2 SQIVND (reference sequence). The V end lost 6 bases, the J end lost 0 bases, and 8 bases lay between the germline ends. This chain's CDR3 is CASRRKANYGYTF. CDR3 in DNA: TGTGCCAGTAGACGGAAGGCTAACTATGGCTACACCTTC. Full variable domain (missing parts from reference TRBV19 and TRBJ1-2): DGGITQSPKYLFRKEGQNVTLSCEQNLNHDAMYWYRQDPGQGLRLIYYSQIVNDFQKGDIAEGYSVSREKKESFPLTVTSAQKNPTAFYLCASRRKANYGYTFGSGTRLTVV.

The chain carries TRBV6-9 and TRBJ2-4; TRBD2 is a possible D gene (5 bases). This CDR3 spans 14 amino acids. Trimming cost V 6 bases and J 2 bases, with 11 bases left between them. Germline CDR1 MNHGY, CDR2 SVAAGI. CDR3 coding DNA: TGTGCCAGCAGCCTCGGGATTTCCAAAAACATTCAGTACTTC. Translated: CASSLGISKNIQYF.

This clone showed up just once. The CDR3 spells CASSLRSGGEGLTYEQYF. Written as DNA, the CDR3 is TGCGCCAGCAGCTTGCGGTCCGGGGGGGAGGGCCTCACCTACGAGCAGTACTTC. This sequence joins TRBV5-1 and TRBJ2-7; 8 bases agree with TRBD2. The CDR3 runs 18 residues. V dropped 1 base and J dropped 2; count of bases not matched to a gene: 14. Germline V gene lookup returns CDR1 SGHRS and CDR2 YFSETQ.

The chain uses TRBV7-9 and TRBJ1-2, with no clear D. The CDR3 covers 14 residues. V gave up 1 base and J gave up 5 bases, with 11 bases separating them. CDR1 and CDR2 (germline): SEHNR, FQNEAQ (reference sequence). CDR3 nucleotide sequence: TGTGCCAGCAGCTTAGGTCAAGGAGGTTATGGCTACACCTTC. The encoded protein is CASSLGQGGYGYTF.

This clone was counted a few times. The chain has TRBV5-8 and TRBJ1-1; D gene ambiguous. V was trimmed by 0 bases and J by 4 bases, leaving 10 bases between them. CDR3 length: 14 residues. CDR1 and CDR2 (germline): SGHTS, YDEGEE. This CDR3 reads CASSLVAGVTEAFF. The CDR3, as DNA: TGTGCCAGCAGCTTGGTAGCTGGGGTCACTGAAGCTTTCTTT. Together with reference TRBV5-8 and TRBJ1-1, the CDR3 gives the full variable domain: EAGVTQSPTHLIKTRGQQATLRCSPISGHTSVYWYQQALGLGLQFLLWYDEGEERNRGNFPPRFSGRQFPNYSSELNVNALELEDSALYLCASSLVAGVTEAFFGQGTRLTVV.

This chain links TRBV30 with TRBJ1-2, with D possibly matching TRBD1 (5 bases). The length of the CDR3 is 13 residues. Germline-derived CDR1 and CDR2 are GTSNPN and SVGIG (reference sequence). Trimming took off 0 bases at V and 6 bases at J, with 11 bases between the two ends. Written as DNA, the CDR3 is TGTGCCTGGAGTGTTTGGGGCGCGGATGGCTACACCTTC. It specifies CAWSVWGADGYTF.

V gene TRBV19 combines with J gene TRBJ2-5, with a possible D match to TRBD1 (6 bases). The CDR3 is 14 amino acids. Deletions cut 6 bases from V and 2 bases from J, with 13 bases between. Germline V gene sequence: CDR1 LNHDA, CDR2 SQIVND (reference sequence). CDR3: CASSLNRDQETQYF. For the CDR3, the DNA is TGTGCCAGTAGCCTGAACAGGGATCAAGAGACCCAGTACTTC.